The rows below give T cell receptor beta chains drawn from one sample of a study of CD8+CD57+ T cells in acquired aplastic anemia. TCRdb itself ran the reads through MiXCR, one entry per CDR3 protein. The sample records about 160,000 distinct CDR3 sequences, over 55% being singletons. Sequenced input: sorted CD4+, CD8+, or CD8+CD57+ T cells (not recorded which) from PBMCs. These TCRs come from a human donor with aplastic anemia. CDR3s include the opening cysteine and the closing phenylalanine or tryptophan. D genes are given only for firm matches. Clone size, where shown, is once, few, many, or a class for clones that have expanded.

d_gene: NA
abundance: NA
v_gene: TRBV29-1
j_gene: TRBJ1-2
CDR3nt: TGCAGCGTTGTGGGGGGCGCGGCTGACTATGGCTACACCTTC
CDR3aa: CSVVGGAADYGYTF

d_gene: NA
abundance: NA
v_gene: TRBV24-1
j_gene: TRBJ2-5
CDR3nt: TGTGCCACCAGTGACGGGGGACAAGAGACCCAGTACTTC
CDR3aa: CATSDGGQETQYF

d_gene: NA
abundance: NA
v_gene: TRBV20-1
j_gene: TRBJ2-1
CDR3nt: TGCAGTGCACCGAGGGAGGGGGGGAACAATGAGCAGTTCTTC
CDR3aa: CSAPREGGNNEQFF

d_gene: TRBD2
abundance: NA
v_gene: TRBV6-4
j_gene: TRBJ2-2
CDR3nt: TGTGCCAGCAGTGACGGAGCGGGAGCCGGGGAGCTGTTTTTT
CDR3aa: CASSDGAGAGELFF

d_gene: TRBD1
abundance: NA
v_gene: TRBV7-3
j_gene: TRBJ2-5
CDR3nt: TGTGCCAGCAGCAGGGGACAGCTAGAGACCCAGTACTTC
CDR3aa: CASSRGQLETQYF

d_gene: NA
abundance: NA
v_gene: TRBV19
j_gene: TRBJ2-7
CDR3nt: TGTGCCAGTAGTATGGACATCTCCTACGAGCAGTACTTC
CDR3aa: CASSMDISYEQYF

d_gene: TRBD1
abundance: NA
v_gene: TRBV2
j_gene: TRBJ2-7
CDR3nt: TGTGCCAGCACCGGGACAGGGAGGTCCTACGAGCAGTACTTC
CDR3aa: CASTGTGRSYEQYF

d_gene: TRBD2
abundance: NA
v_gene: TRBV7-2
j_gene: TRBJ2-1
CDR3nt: TGTGCCAGCAGCTTAGGTTCTAGCGGGGGGGCCCTCTACAATGAGCAGTTCTTC
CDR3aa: CASSLGSSGGALYNEQFF

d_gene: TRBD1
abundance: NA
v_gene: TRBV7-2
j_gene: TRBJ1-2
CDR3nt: TGTGCCAGCAGCTTAGCAACCCGACAGGGATATGGCTACACCTTC
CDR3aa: CASSLATRQGYGYTF

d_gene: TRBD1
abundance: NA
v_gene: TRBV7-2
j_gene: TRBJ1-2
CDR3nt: TGTGCCAGCAGCCAACACGGACAGGGGGTGTCTGGCTACACCTTC
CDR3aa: CASSQHGQGVSGYTF

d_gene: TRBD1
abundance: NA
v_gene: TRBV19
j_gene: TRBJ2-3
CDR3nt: TGTGCCAGCAATTGGGACAGGAACACAGATACGCAGTATTTT
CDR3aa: CASNWDRNTDTQYF

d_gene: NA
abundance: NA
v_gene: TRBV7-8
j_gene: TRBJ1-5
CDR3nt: TGTGCCAGCAGCTCCTATCAGAGCAATCAGCCCCAGCATTTT
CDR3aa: CASSSYQSNQPQHF

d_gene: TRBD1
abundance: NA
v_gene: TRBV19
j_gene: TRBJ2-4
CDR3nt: TGTGCCAGTAGTATAGCTACAGGGGCGGGAAACATTCAGTACTTC
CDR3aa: CASSIATGAGNIQYF

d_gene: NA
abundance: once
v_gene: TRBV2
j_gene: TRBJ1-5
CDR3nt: TGTGCCAGCAGGGACATTTATAGCAATCAGCCCCAGCATTTT
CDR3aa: CASRDIYSNQPQHF

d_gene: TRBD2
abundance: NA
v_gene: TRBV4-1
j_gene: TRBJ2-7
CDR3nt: TGCGCCAGCCAGCGGGACCTCGGGGAGCAGTACTTC
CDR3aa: CASQRDLGEQYF

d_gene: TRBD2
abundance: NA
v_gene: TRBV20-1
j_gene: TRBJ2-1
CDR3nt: TGCAGTGCTAGAGGGCGGGAGAGGAGCGACAATGAGCAGTTCTTC
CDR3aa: CSARGRERSDNEQFF

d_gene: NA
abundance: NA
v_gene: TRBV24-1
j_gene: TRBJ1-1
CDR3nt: TGTGCCACCAGTGACTCCGGGACACCAAACACTGAAGCTTTCTTT
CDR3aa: CATSDSGTPNTEAFF

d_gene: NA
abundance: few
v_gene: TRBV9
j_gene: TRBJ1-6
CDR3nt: TGTGCCAGCAGCGTAGGTAGCGGCTCACCCCTCCACTTT
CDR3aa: CASSVGSGSPLHF

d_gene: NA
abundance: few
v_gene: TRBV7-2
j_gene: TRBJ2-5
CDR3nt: TGTGCCAGCAGCTTTGGACAACGGGAGACCCAGTACTTC
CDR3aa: CASSFGQRETQYF

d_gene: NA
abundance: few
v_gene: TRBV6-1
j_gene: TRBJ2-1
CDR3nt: TGTGCCAGCAGTGAAGCGTCTGCCCGGGGCGAGCAGTTCTTC
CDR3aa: CASSEASARGEQFF

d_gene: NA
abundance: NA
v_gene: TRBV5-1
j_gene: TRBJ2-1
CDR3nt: TGCGCCAGCAGCTTGACCGCCGCTGGGGACAATGAGCAGTTCTTC
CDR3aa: CASSLTAAGDNEQFF

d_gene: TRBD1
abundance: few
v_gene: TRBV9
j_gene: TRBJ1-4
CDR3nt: TGTGCCAGCAGCGTGCTCACAGGGGAGGGTGAAAAACTGTTTTTT
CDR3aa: CASSVLTGEGEKLFF

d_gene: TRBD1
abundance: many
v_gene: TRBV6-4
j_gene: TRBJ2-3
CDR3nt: TGTGCCAGCAGTGACTCGGGACAGGGGGCAGATACGCAGTATTTT
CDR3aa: CASSDSGQGADTQYF

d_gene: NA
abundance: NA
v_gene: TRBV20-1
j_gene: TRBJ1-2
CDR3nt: TGCAGCGCTAGAGCCCGAGAGGGGCCCGACGGCTACACCTTC
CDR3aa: CSARAREGPDGYTF

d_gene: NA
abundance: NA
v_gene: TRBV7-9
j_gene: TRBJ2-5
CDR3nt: TGTGCCAGCAGCCAACCGGTGCAGGGTGAGACCCAGTACTTC
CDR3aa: CASSQPVQGETQYF

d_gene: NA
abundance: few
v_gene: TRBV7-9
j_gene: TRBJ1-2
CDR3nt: TGTGCCAGCAGCTTAGCGGGGAGTGGCTACACCTTC
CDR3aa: CASSLAGSGYTF

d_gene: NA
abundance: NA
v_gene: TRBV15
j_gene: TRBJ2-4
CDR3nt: TGTGCCACCAGAAACCTGACAGGCGGACTAGCCAAAAACATTCAGTACTTC
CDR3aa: CATRNLTGGLAKNIQYF

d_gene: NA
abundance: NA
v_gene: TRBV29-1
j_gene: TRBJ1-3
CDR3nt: TGCAGCGCTACAGGGACTGGAAACACCATATATTTT
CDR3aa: CSATGTGNTIYF

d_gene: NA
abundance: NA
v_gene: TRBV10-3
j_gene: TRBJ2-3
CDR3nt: TGTGCCATCATGGGAACGGGCACAGATACGCAGTATTTT
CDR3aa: CAIMGTGTDTQYF

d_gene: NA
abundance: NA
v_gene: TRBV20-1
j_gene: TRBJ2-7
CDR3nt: TGCAGTTTGGGTGGGAGACAGTCCATCTACGAGCAGTACTTC
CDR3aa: CSLGGRQSIYEQYF

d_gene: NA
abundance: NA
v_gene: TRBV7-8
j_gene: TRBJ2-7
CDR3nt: TGTGCCAGCAGCTCATCACAGTTCTACGAGCAGTACTTC
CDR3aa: CASSSSQFYEQYF

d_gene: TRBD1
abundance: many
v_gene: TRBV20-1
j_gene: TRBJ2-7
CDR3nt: TGCAGTGCCACTGAGGCGGGACAGGACTACGAGCAGTACTTC
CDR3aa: CSATEAGQDYEQYF

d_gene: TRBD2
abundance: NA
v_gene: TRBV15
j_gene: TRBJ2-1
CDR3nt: TGTGCCAGCAGCCAGAGAGGGACTAGCGGGAGGGGTCGGAGCTCCTACAATGAGCAGTTCTTC
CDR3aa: CASSQRGTSGRGRSSYNEQFF

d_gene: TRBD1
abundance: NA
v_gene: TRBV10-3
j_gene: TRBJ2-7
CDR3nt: TGTGCCATCAGTGAGTCCGGGACAGCTACGAAGGGGCAGTACTTC
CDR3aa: CAISESGTATKGQYF

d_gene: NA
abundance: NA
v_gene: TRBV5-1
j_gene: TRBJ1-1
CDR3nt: TGTGCCAGCAGCTTAAGTGGTGAAGCTTTCTTT
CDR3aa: CASSLSGEAFF

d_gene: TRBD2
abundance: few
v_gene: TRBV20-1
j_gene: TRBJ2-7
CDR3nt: TGCAGTGCCATAACTAGCGCTGACTACGAGCAGTACTTC
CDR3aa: CSAITSADYEQYF

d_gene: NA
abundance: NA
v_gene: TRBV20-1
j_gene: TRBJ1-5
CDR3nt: TGCAGTGCTCGGACAGATAGCGGACAGCCCCAGCATTTT
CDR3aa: CSARTDSGQPQHF

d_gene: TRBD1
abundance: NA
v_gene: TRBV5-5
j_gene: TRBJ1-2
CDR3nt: TGTGCCAGCAGCCGAAACGGACAGGGAAACTATGGCTACACCTTC
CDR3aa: CASSRNGQGNYGYTF

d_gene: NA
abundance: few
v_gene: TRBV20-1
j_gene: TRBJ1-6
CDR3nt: TGCAGTGCGGAGCACCTCGGGCAGGAGCATTCACCCCTCCACTTT
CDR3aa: CSAEHLGQEHSPLHF

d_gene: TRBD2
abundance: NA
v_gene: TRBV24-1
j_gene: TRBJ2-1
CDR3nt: TGTGCCACCAGTGATCCTGGACTAGCGGGAGATGTTGAGCAGTTCTTC
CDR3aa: CATSDPGLAGDVEQFF

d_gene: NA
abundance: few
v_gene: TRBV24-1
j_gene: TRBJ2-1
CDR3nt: TGTGCCACCAGTACTCGGGGTTACAATGAGCAGTTCTTC
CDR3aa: CATSTRGYNEQFF

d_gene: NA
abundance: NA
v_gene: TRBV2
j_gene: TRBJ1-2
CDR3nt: TGTGCCAGCAGTGAACCGGGACTTGCCTATGGCTACACCTTC
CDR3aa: CASSEPGLAYGYTF

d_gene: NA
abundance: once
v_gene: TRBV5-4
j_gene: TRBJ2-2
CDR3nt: TGTGCCAGCAGCTTGTATTCGGCAGGAACCGGGGAGCTGTTTTTT
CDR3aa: CASSLYSAGTGELFF

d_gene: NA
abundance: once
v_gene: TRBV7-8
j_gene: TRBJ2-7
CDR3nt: TGTGCCAGCAGCTTAGGGGGGACGTCGGAAACCCAGTACTTC
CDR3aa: CASSLGGTSETQYF

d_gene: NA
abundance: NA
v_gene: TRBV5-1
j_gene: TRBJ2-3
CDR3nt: TGCGCCAGCAGCTCGAGGGGACTTCCCGATACGCAGTATTTT
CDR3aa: CASSSRGLPDTQYF

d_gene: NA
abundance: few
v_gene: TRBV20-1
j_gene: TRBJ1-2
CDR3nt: TGCAGTGCTAGAGGCATGGGACAAGTCTATGGCTACACCTTC
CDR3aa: CSARGMGQVYGYTF

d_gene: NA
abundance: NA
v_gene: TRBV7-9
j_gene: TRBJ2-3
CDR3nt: TGTGCCAGCAGCTTGGAAGGGGGAACCCCAGATACGCAGTATTTT
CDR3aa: CASSLEGGTPDTQYF

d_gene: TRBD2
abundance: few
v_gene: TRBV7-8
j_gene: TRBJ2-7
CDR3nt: TGTGCCAGCAGCAAACTCGGTTTGGGACTAGCGGAAGAGCAGTACTTC
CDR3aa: CASSKLGLGLAEEQYF

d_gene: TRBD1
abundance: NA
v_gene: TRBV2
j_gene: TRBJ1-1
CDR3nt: TGTGCCAGCAGTGAAGAGGGACAGGGGGCGAGGACTGAAGCTTTCTTT
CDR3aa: CASSEEGQGARTEAFF

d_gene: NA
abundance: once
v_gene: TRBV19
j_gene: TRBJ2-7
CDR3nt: TGTGCCAGTAGTTCACGGGCAGGGGCGGGTTACGAGCAGTACTTC
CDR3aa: CASSSRAGAGYEQYF

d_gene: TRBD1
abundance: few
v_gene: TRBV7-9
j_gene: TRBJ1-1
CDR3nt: TGTGCCAGCAGCTTAGGGACAGGGGTCACTGAAGCTTTCTTT
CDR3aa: CASSLGTGVTEAFF

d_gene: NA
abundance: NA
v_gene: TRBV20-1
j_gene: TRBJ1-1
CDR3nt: TGCAGTGCTAGAGCCTTGGCGGGGGGGATTAGTGAAGCTTTCTTT
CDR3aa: CSARALAGGISEAFF

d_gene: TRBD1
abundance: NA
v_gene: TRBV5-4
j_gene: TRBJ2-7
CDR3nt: TGTGCCAGCAGCACGGGACAGCGGGAGCAGTACTTC
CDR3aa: CASSTGQREQYF